Presented here are 23 T cell receptor beta chains from one specimen sequenced in a study of OX40 agonist ivuxolimab in advanced cancers. The data were produced by immunoSEQ multiplex PCR, yet TCRdb's version contains in-frame clones alone and is incomplete. The sample gives under 20,000 clones, about 76% of which show up once; around 26% is in the top ten. Sequencing used CD4+ or CD8+ T cells sorted from blood, obtained in a trial of the OX40 agonist ivuxolimab. These TCRs come from an adult with an advanced solid tumor such as melanoma, head and neck, liver or kidney cancer.

This clone has only one observation. The chain is built from TRBV7-2 and TRBJ2-7; D is undetermined. There are 14 residues in the CDR3. CDR1 and CDR2 (germline): SGHTA, FQGNSA. Trimming pared 1 base from V and 2 bases from J, leaving 9 bases between. The CDR3 DNA is TGTGCCAGCAGCTTAGTATACCACCCCTACGAGCAGTACTTC. Protein product: CASSLVYHPYEQYF. The variable domain in full, completed from reference TRBV7-2 and TRBJ2-7, reads GAGVSQSPSNKVTEKGKDVELRCDPISGHTALYWYRQSLGQGLEFLIYFQGNSAPDKSGLPSDRFSAERTGGSVSTLTIQRTQQEDSAVYLCASSLVYHPYEQYFGPGTRLTVT.

This sequence joins TRBV2 and TRBJ2-7, with D possibly being TRBD2 (5 bases). V dropped 3 bases and J dropped 8 bases, with 20 bases sitting between them. The CDR3 covers 15 residues. Looked up from germline, CDR1 is SNHLY and CDR2 is FYNNEI. The CDR3 region is CASSDSYLTAAKQYF. The CDR3 DNA follows: TGTGCCAGCAGTGACAGTTACCTAACAGCGGCAAAGCAGTACTTC.

In this sample, this clone turned up once. The chain couples TRBV6-5 to TRBJ2-7; D not resolved. With 2 bases removed from V and 3 bases from J, the gap between germline ends came to 8 bases. Looked up from germline, CDR1 is MNHEY and CDR2 is SVGAGI. This CDR3 comprises 13 residues. CDR3 residues: CASSYTGYYEQYF. DNA for the CDR3: TGTGCCAGCAGTTACACGGGTTACTACGAGCAGTACTTC.

This clone was observed a single time. The rearrangement uses TRBV28 and TRBJ2-7, with 9 bases aligning to TRBD2. Germline V gene data show CDR1 as MDHEN and CDR2 as SYDVKM. The CDR3 runs 16 residues. Trimming cost V 6 bases and J 0 bases; bases outside gene matches: 9. CDR3 in amino acids: CASSPIGTSRSYEQYF. DNA for the CDR3: TGTGCCAGCAGCCCCATCGGGACTAGCCGCTCCTACGAGCAGTACTTC.

The chain links TRBV6-5 to TRBJ1-1, with D possibly matching TRBD1 (5 bases). Deletions cut 6 bases from V and 4 bases from J, with 15 bases between. The length of the CDR3 is 14 residues. The germline V gene encodes CDR1 MNHEY and CDR2 SVGAGI. The CDR3 region is CASSGLGGGTEAFF. CDR3 DNA: TGTGCCAGCAGCGGATTGGGGGGGGGCACTGAAGCTTTCTTT.

CDR3 DNA sequence: TGTGCCAGCAGTCCCTCTTCCTTGCCCCGCGGGGAGCTGTTTTTT. Translation: CASSPSSLPRGELFF. The V gene is TRBV28, the J gene TRBJ2-2; D call uncertain. V was trimmed by 5 bases and J by 7 bases, leaving 17 bases between them. The CDR3 totals 15 residues. The germline gives CDR1 MDHEN, CDR2 SYDVKM.

This clone was observed a few times. This chain connects TRBV15 to TRBJ1-3; weak D call: TRBD1 (5 bases). Per the germline V gene, CDR1 is LNHNV and CDR2 is YYDKDF (reference sequence). Deletions cut 0 bases from V and 2 bases from J, with 14 bases between. This CDR3 has 17 residues. The CDR3 sequence: CATSRDSLGVTGNTIYF. The DNA for the CDR3 is TGTGCCACCAGCAGAGATTCCCTGGGGGTAACTGGAAACACCATATATTTT.

The count of this clone is one. The chain combines TRBV2 with TRBJ2-7; tentative D call: TRBD2 (5 bases). From germline, CDR1 is SNHLY and CDR2 FYNNEI. Trimming cost V 2 bases and J 6 bases, with 14 bases left between them. CDR3 length: 14 amino acids. The CDR3 sequence is CASSERVDGGEQYF. CDR3 in DNA: TGTGCCAGCAGTGAACGGGTTGATGGAGGCGAGCAGTACTTC.

This clone turned up a few times. For the CDR3, the DNA is TGCGCCAGCAGCCTCGCAGTTCCCGGACAGGGGATCTCTGGAAACACCATATATTTT. Protein sequence: CASSLAVPGQGISGNTIYF. The chain uses TRBV4-1 and TRBJ1-3, with TRBD1 matching over 9 bases. The germline CDR1 and CDR2 sequences are MGHRA and YSYEKL. V lost 4 bases and J lost 0; bases outside the gene matches: 13. CDR3 length: 19 residues.

The J gene is TRBJ1-4, the V gene TRBV4-2; tentatively, D is TRBD1 (6 bases). The germline gives CDR1 LGHNA, CDR2 YNFKEQ. The CDR3 totals 18 residues. Trimming shortened V by 1 base and J by 5 bases, and 20 bases separated the two germline ends. The CDR3 loop reads CASSQAPITGRENEKLFF. The CDR3 DNA reads as TGTGCCAGCAGCCAAGCCCCGATCACAGGGAGAGAAAATGAAAAACTGTTTTTT.

The CDR3 protein is CASTSGTHPANTEAFF. CDR3 coding DNA: TGTGCCAGCACCTCCGGGACACACCCTGCGAACACTGAAGCTTTCTTT. This chain uses TRBV2 with TRBJ1-1; a possible D gene is TRBD1 (6 bases). Trimming removed 7 bases at V and 1 base at J, with 19 bases between. The CDR3 loop spans 16 amino acids. Germline V lookup: CDR1 SNHLY, CDR2 FYNNEI.

The chain joins TRBV19 to TRBJ1-2; TRBD1 matches 9 bases. V was clipped by 10 bases and J by 4 bases; unmatched bases: 10. CDR1 and CDR2 (germline): LNHDA, SQIVND (reference sequence). This CDR3 has 14 residues. CDR3 coding DNA: TGTGCCACTTGGGGGACAGGGAGTAGCTATGGCTACACCTTC. Translated: CATWGTGSSYGYTF. The entire variable domain, with the rest obtained from reference TRBV19 and TRBJ1-2, is as follows: DGGITQSPKYLFRKEGQNVTLSCEQNLNHDAMYWYRQDPGQGLRLIYYSQIVNDFQKGDIAEGYSVSREKKESFPLTVTSAQKNPTAFYLCATWGTGSSYGYTFGSGTRLTVV.

The chain has TRBV6-1 and TRBJ2-1; D tentatively reads TRBD1 or TRBD2 (5 bases each). CDR3 length: 15 residues. Per germline, CDR1 MNHNS and CDR2 SASEGT. Trimming pared 2 bases from V and 3 bases from J, leaving 11 bases between. The CDR3 spells CASSEWVGVYNEQFF. The CDR3 DNA reads TGTGCCAGCAGTGAATGGGTGGGGGTCTACAATGAGCAGTTCTTC.

The V and J genes are TRBV29-1 and TRBJ2-7; D might be TRBD2 (5 bases). V was cut by 6 bases and J by 3 bases, with 15 bases left in between. The CDR3 totals 13 residues. Germline V gene lookup returns CDR1 SQVTM and CDR2 ANQGSEA. The CDR3 DNA reads as TGCAGCGTCCTTCTTGGGGAGAGCTACGAGCAGTACTTC. This sequence encodes CSVLLGESYEQYF.

V and J are TRBV5-1 and TRBJ2-1; 12 nucleotides align to TRBD2. CDR1 and CDR2 from the germline V gene are SGHRS and YFSETQ. J was trimmed by 6 bases and V by 3 bases; bases with no gene match: 1. The length of the CDR3 is 14 residues. As DNA, the CDR3 is TGCGCCAGCAGCTGGACTAGCGGGATCAATGAGCAGTTCTTC. This encodes CASSWTSGINEQFF.

This clone was detected only once. The gene calls are TRBV6-5 and TRBJ2-1, with D perhaps TRBD1 (6 bases). Germline V CDR1 and CDR2: MNHEY, SVGAGI. V was shortened by 8 bases and J by 5 bases, with 13 bases between the two germline ends. This CDR3 is built from 13 residues. The CDR3 nucleotides read TGTGCCAGCGCCCTCAGGACAGACAATGAGCAGTTCTTC. This encodes CASALRTDNEQFF.

The chain combines TRBV27 with TRBJ2-1; D is unresolved. The CDR3 covers 14 residues. CDR1 MNHEY and CDR2 SMNVEV come from the germline V gene (reference sequence). V lost 4 bases to trimming and J lost 9 bases, with 16 bases between them. The CDR3 sequence is CASSSHLSSSEQFF. CDR3 DNA: TGTGCCAGCAGTTCCCATTTATCGAGCAGTGAGCAGTTCTTC.

This rearrangement joins TRBV28 to TRBJ2-2, with a weak D call TRBD1 (6 bases). Trimming took off 7 bases at V and 0 bases at J, with 12 bases between the two ends. In germline, CDR1 is MDHEN, CDR2 SYDVKM. CDR3 length equals 15 residues. The DNA of the CDR3 is TGTGCCAGCAAATTAGGGACAACGAACACCGGGGAGCTGTTTTTT. Translation: CASKLGTTNTGELFF.

This sequence joins TRBV7-9 and TRBJ2-7; 7 bases map to TRBD1. V lost 10 bases and J lost 6; bases outside the gene matches: 9. The CDR3 is 12 amino acids. CDR1 and CDR2 (germline): SEHNR, FQNEAQ (reference sequence). The CDR3 reads CAIRQGGGEQYF. The DNA for the CDR3 is TGTGCCATTAGACAGGGCGGTGGCGAGCAGTACTTC.

This chain joins TRBV6-9 and TRBJ1-5; no reliable D call. CDR1 is MNHGY, CDR2 SVAAGI, per germline. The CDR3 runs to 13 residues. V gave up 5 bases and J gave up 4 bases, with 9 bases separating them. The CDR3 spells CASSRSRNQPQHF. The DNA for the CDR3 is TGTGCCAGCAGTCGGTCTAGAAATCAGCCCCAGCATTTT.

This clone was detected a few times. The chain links TRBV30 to TRBJ2-1, with 11 positions matching TRBD2. Germline lookup yields CDR1 GTSNPN and CDR2 SVGIG (reference sequence). J gave up 9 bases and V 3 bases, and 4 bases lay outside the gene matches. The CDR3 contains 13 residues. Here the CDR3 reads CAWSLAGGVEQFF. The CDR3 DNA reads TGTGCCTGGAGCCTAGCGGGGGGTGTTGAGCAGTTCTTC.

The CDR3 region has the DNA TGTGCCAGCAGCTTATCCGGGAGCTCCTATAATTCACCCCTCCACTTT. Translation: CASSLSGSSYNSPLHF. V and J are TRBV7-6 and TRBJ1-6; D is unclear. Trimming took 2 bases from V and 0 from J, leaving 8 bases between them. The CDR3 has 16 residues. Looked up from germline, CDR1 is SGHVS and CDR2 is FNYEAQ.

The gene calls are TRBV5-6 and TRBJ1-3; no clear D gene. This CDR3 has 14 residues. From germline, CDR1 is SGHDT and CDR2 YYEEEE. V was shortened by 1 base and J by 5 bases, with 10 bases between the two germline ends. CDR3 in amino acids: CASSLSAGRNTIYF. For the CDR3, the DNA is TGTGCCAGCAGCTTGTCGGCAGGCAGAAACACCATATATTTT. The full variable domain, in which reference TRBV5-6 and TRBJ1-3 provide the parts outside the CDR3, is DAGVTQSPTHLIKTRGQQVTLRCSPKSGHDTVSWYQQALGQGPQFIFQYYEEEERQRGNFPDRFSGHQFPNYSSELNVNALLLGDSALYLCASSLSAGRNTIYFGEGSWLTVV.